Listed here are 10 T cell receptor beta chains from one sample, sequenced in a study of early T cells in non-severe SARS-CoV-2 infection. TCRdb fed the 5' RACE reads into MiXCR, producing one record per CDR3 protein. This sample yields 60,000 to 65,000 distinct CDR3 sequences, of which approximately 12% are seen a single time; roughly 4% belongs to the top ten. Input material: whole blood. The receptor set was obtained from an adult who was a healthcare worker with PCR-confirmed SARS-CoV-2 infection or an uninfected control (not recorded which).

This clonotype showed up many times. The rearrangement uses TRBV6-2 or TRBV6-3 and TRBJ2-7, with TRBD1 identical over 7 bases. The CDR3 length is 16 residues. Germline CDR1 MNHEY, CDR2 SVGEGT. V was pared by 3 bases and J by 6 bases, with 14 bases of the junction left unmatched. The CDR3 DNA reads TGTGCCAGCAGTTATGGGTCTACAGGGGCGAGGGGCGAGCAGTACTTC. Translating gives CASSYGSTGARGEQYF.

This clonotype was counted a few times. This rearrangement joins TRBV4-1 to TRBJ1-1; D not resolved. The germline V and J ends were trimmed by 4 bases and 2 bases, with 11 bases remaining between them. Germline CDR1 is MGHRA and CDR2 is YSYEKL. This CDR3 is built from 14 residues. CDR3 bases: TGCGCCAGCAGCCGGGGAGGATTTAACACTGAAGCTTTCTTT. Amino acids: CASSRGGFNTEAFF.

The J gene is TRBJ2-7, the V gene TRBV7-9; TRBD2 agrees at 11 bases. Germline V lookup: CDR1 SEHNR, CDR2 FQNEAQ (reference sequence). J was trimmed by 2 bases and V by 5 bases; bases with no gene match: 11. The CDR3 totals 17 residues. CDR3 sequence reads: CASSRFGTSGDTYEQYF. CDR3 DNA sequence: TGTGCCAGCAGCCGTTTTGGGACTAGCGGAGACACCTACGAGCAGTACTTC.

This chain joins TRBV7-8 and TRBJ2-1; 7 bases map to TRBD2. The V segment lost 3 bases and the J segment 7 bases; nucleotides outside the gene matches: 6. This CDR3 has 14 residues. Germline V lookup: CDR1 SGHVS, CDR2 FQNEAQ. CDR3 region: CASSFLTSLNEQFF. CDR3 in DNA: TGTGCCAGCAGCTTTCTGACTAGCTTGAATGAGCAGTTCTTC.

The chain combines TRBV30 with TRBJ1-5, with 7 positions matching TRBD1. This CDR3 is 13 amino acids long. Germline CDR1 and CDR2: GTSNPN and SVGIG (reference sequence). The V segment lost 2 bases and the J segment 5 bases; nucleotides outside the gene matches: 3. CDR3 protein: CAWSHQGDQPQHF. Written as DNA, the CDR3 is TGTGCCTGGAGTCATCAGGGGGATCAGCCCCAGCATTTT.

The genes are TRBV6-1 and TRBJ2-2, with 10 positions matching TRBD1. V lost 6 bases, J lost 5 bases, and 6 bases stayed unmatched. This CDR3 contains 15 residues. Germline CDR1 reads MNHNS; CDR2 reads SASEGT. CDR3 amino acids: CASRVTGGETGELFF. In DNA form, the CDR3 reads TGTGCCAGCAGAGTGACAGGGGGCGAGACCGGGGAGCTGTTTTTT.

This clonotype has at least ten counts. The chain uses TRBV6-1 and TRBJ2-7; TRBD1 is a possible D gene (5 bases). This CDR3 has 15 amino acids. Germline-derived CDR1 and CDR2 are MNHNS and SASEGT. Trimming cost V 3 bases and J 2 bases, with 14 bases left between them. Here the CDR3 DNA reads TGTGCCAGCAGTGAGAATTCCAGGGCGACCTACGAGCAGTACTTC. It is translated as CASSENSRATYEQYF.

The chain links TRBV5-1 to TRBJ1-5, with no clear D. The CDR3 extends over 14 amino acids. From germline, CDR1 is SGHRS and CDR2 YFSETQ. V gave up 4 bases and J gave up 4 bases, with 12 bases separating them. The CDR3, as DNA: TGCGCCAGCAGCCCGGACGGTGTTAATCAGCCCCAGCATTTT. Encoded protein: CASSPDGVNQPQHF. The full variable domain, completed using reference TRBV5-1 and TRBJ1-5, is KAGVTQTPRYLIKTRGQQVTLSCSPISGHRSVSWYQQTPGQGLQFLFEYFSETQRNKGNFPGRFSGRQFSNSRSEMNVSTLELGDSALYLCASSPDGVNQPQHFGDGTRLSIL.

This clonotype was seen more than once but under ten times. This CDR3 is CAWSGDRVYSGYTF. CDR3 nucleotides: TGTGCCTGGAGTGGGGACAGGGTCTACTCTGGCTACACCTTC. The chain combines TRBV30 with TRBJ1-2; the match to TRBD1 covers 9 bases. The CDR3 is made up of 14 amino acids. Germline values: CDR1 GTSNPN, CDR2 SVGIG (reference sequence). V dropped 1 base and J dropped 7; count of bases not matched to a gene: 7. The full variable domain, rest sourced from reference TRBV30 and TRBJ1-2, is SQTIHQWPATLVQPVGSPLSLECTVEGTSNPNLYWYRQAAGRGLQLLFYSVGIGQISSEVPQNLSASRPQDRQFILSSKKLLLSDSGFYLCAWSGDRVYSGYTFGSGTRLTVV.

In this sample, this clonotype turned up many times. V is TRBV20-1 and J is TRBJ1-4; perhaps TRBD1 as D (5 bases). CDR3 size: 13 residues. V lost 7 bases, J lost 7 bases, and 16 bases lay in between. Germline lookup yields CDR1 DFQATT and CDR2 SNEGSKA (reference sequence). The CDR3 DNA reads TGCAGTGTTGTAGGGACCTCGGGTGAAAAACTGTTTTTT. It yields the protein CSVVGTSGEKLFF.